This TCR beta chain emerged from a study of T-cell memory formation after mild COVID-19. Worth noting for this clonotype: Antigen unknown.

The CDR3 covers 13 residues. Germline V gene data show CDR1 as LNHDA and CDR2 as SQIVND (reference sequence). V lost 1 base to trimming and J lost 10 bases, with 11 bases between them. From 5'RACE with constant-segment primers came TCR alpha and TCR beta cDNA libraries that carried sample barcodes and UMIs. TCRdb redid the calling of the 5' RACE reads with MiXCR, one entry per CDR3 protein. This sample has about 470,000 distinct CDR3 sequences, with about 23% found just once. Study-wide results and caveats: Day 15 to 85 contracting clones showed balanced CD4/CD8; day 15 to 37 expanders favored CD4+. Memory from before infection featured some responding clones, which suggests cross-reactive memory joined.

Sequences were obtained from PBMCs or a T cell subset sorted from them (not recorded which). The clonotype was recovered from an adult woman who had mild COVID-19 (a few samples of this study predate the infection). Cell type and time point are not known. The V gene is TRBV19, the J gene TRBJ2-1, with D unresolved. Here the CDR3 DNA reads TGTGCCAGTAGTATAGTCGGGTGGTCAGAGCAGTTCTTC. This encodes CASSIVGWSEQFF.